Listed here are 5 T cell receptor beta chains from one sample, sequenced in a study of T cell repertoires in cytomegalovirus infection. TCRdb re-analysed the reads in MiXCR, keeping a single row per CDR3 protein. The table records roughly 46,000 distinct CDR3 sequences, approximately 20% of them present only once. Their specific antigens are unknown. Sample: PBMCs, sequenced either directly or after in vitro stimulation (not recorded which). These receptors were obtained from a human donor in good health (CMV status not recorded). Some clones in this sample may be carry-over from other donors' samples.

The V and J genes are TRBV6-1 and TRBJ1-1, with D hard to call. Trimming removed 3 bases at V and 10 bases at J, with 12 bases between. The CDR3 totals 12 residues. CDR1 is MNHNS and CDR2 is SASEGT in the germline V gene. This CDR3 reads CASSDLLGRAFF. CDR3 sequence (DNA): TGTGCCAGCAGTGACCTCCTTGGGAGAGCTTTCTTT.

This chain uses TRBV2 with TRBJ2-5, with TRBD1 as a possible D gene (6 bases). Germline V gene data show CDR1 as SNHLY and CDR2 as FYNNEI. The CDR3 consists of 13 residues. Deletions cut 5 bases from V and 0 bases from J, with 7 bases between. The CDR3 DNA sequence: TGTGCCAGCAGTTGGACAGACCAAGAGACCCAGTACTTC. Its translation is CASSWTDQETQYF.

This clonotype was seen many times. V is TRBV7-2 and J is TRBJ1-2; tentative D call: TRBD1 (6 bases). CDR1 is SGHTA and CDR2 is FQGNSA in the germline V gene. Trimming shortened V by 4 bases and J by 4 bases, and 10 bases separated the two germline ends. The length of the CDR3 is 13 residues. Here the CDR3 DNA reads TGTGCCAGCAGCTCGACAGGACCCTATGGCTACACCTTC. This codes for CASSSTGPYGYTF. The variable domain in full, completed from reference TRBV7-2 and TRBJ1-2, reads GAGVSQSPSNKVTEKGKDVELRCDPISGHTALYWYRQSLGQGLEFLIYFQGNSAPDKSGLPSDRFSAERTGGSVSTLTIQRTQQEDSAVYLCASSSTGPYGYTFGSGTRLTVV.

This clonotype was recorded many times. CDR3 DNA: TGTGCCAGCAGCCACAGGGGAATTGGCGGGGAGCTGTTTTTT. As protein: CASSHRGIGGELFF. This sequence joins TRBV11-3 and TRBJ2-2; 7 nucleotides line up with TRBD1. Germline V CDR1 and CDR2: SGHNT, YENEEA. The CDR3 is made up of 14 amino acids. V was clipped by 5 bases and J by 7 bases; unmatched bases: 7.

This clonotype is deemed large. The chain joins TRBV7-2 to TRBJ1-2, with no clear D. Trimming removed 2 bases at V and 0 bases at J, with 4 bases between. The CDR3 has 13 residues. The germline CDR1 and CDR2 sequences are SGHTA and FQGNSA. The CDR3 loop reads CASSLSANYGYTF. The CDR3 DNA sequence: TGTGCCAGCAGCTTAAGTGCTAACTATGGCTACACCTTC. The complete variable domain, with remaining parts taken from reference TRBV7-2 and TRBJ1-2, reads GAGVSQSPSNKVTEKGKDVELRCDPISGHTALYWYRQSLGQGLEFLIYFQGNSAPDKSGLPSDRFSAERTGGSVSTLTIQRTQQEDSAVYLCASSLSANYGYTFGSGTRLTVV.